The next 17 T cell receptor beta chains were all read from a single sample in a study of blood T cell repertoires in COVID-19 (TCRdb year 2020). The library was made by the immunoSEQ multiplex PCR assay. What TCRdb holds here is the immuneACCESS table cut down to in-frame rearrangements. Part of the clones is not present; checked against another copy, under half of the missing clones reflect an unresolved V gene, and the others are unexplained. This sample gives 290,000 or so clones in total; approximately 86% of them show up just once. Of the sample, over 1% falls within the top ten clones. The sequenced sample was peripheral blood. The receptors were sampled from a man between 70 and 80 years old with acute or convalescent COVID-19.

The rearrangement joins TRBV2 to TRBJ1-1; D gene uncertain. Germline CDR1 reads SNHLY; CDR2 reads FYNNEI. CDR3 length equals 12 residues. V was clipped by 6 bases and J by 3 bases, with 8 bases between them. CDR3 bases: TGTGCCAGCAGCCTGTCTCACACTGAAGCTTTCTTT. Translation gives CASSLSHTEAFF.

The chain has TRBV21-1 and TRBJ1-1; the D call in the table, TRBD1, was not verified against the DNA. TRBV21-1 is an annotated pseudogene. This CDR3 contains 12 residues. The CDR3 region is CASSKNETGAFF. The CDR3, as DNA: TGTGCCAGCAGCAAAAACGAGACAGGGGCTTTCTTT.

The chain joins TRBV12-5 to TRBJ2-3, with 8 bases lining up with TRBD1. Germline values: CDR1 LGHNT, CDR2 FRNRAP. The V gene end was trimmed by 6 bases and the J gene end by 3 bases; junction bases not matched to a gene: 5. CDR3 length equals 14 residues. Here the CDR3 DNA reads TGTGCTAGTGGGCCAGGACAGGGAACAGATACGCAGTATTTT. Amino acids: CASGPGQGTDTQYF.

V usage is TRBV15 and J usage is TRBJ1-3; D is undetermined. The CDR3 length is 15 residues. Germline V gene sequence: CDR1 LNHNV, CDR2 YYDKDF (reference sequence). The V end lost 0 bases, the J end lost 4 bases, and 10 bases lay between the germline ends. CDR3 residues: CATSRDRGAGNTIYF. In nucleotides, the CDR3 is TGTGCCACCAGCAGAGATCGGGGTGCGGGAAACACCATATATTTT. The variable domain in full, completed from reference TRBV15 and TRBJ1-3, reads DAMVIQNPRYQVTQFGKPVTLSCSQTLNHNVMYWYQQKSSQAPKLLFHYYDKDFNNEADTPDNFQSRRPNTSFCFLDIRSPGLGDTAMYLCATSRDRGAGNTIYFGEGSWLTVV.

The chain joins TRBV18 to TRBJ1-3; D remains unclear. CDR1 and CDR2 from the germline V gene are KGHSH and LQKENI. The CDR3 length is 17 residues. V was shortened by 1 base and J by 0 bases, with 13 bases between the two germline ends. This chain's CDR3 is CASSPRAEPVSGNTIYF. CDR3 DNA: TGTGCCAGCTCACCACGGGCCGAACCCGTCTCTGGAAACACCATATATTTT. The variable domain in full, completed from reference TRBV18 and TRBJ1-3, reads NAGVMQNPRHLVRRRGQEARLRCSPMKGHSHVYWYRQLPEEGLKFMVYLQKENIIDESGMPKERFSAEFPKEGPSILRIQQVVRGDSAAYFCASSPRAEPVSGNTIYFGEGSWLTVV.

The chain couples TRBV7-2 to TRBJ1-1; D is undetermined. The V end was cut by 5 bases, the J end by 0 bases, with 10 bases between. Germline assignment: CDR1 SGHTA and CDR2 FQGNSA. The CDR3 sequence is 14 residues long. CDR3 coding DNA: TGTGCCAGCAGCCCAGTGTCCCTGAACACTGAAGCTTTCTTT. The encoded protein is CASSPVSLNTEAFF.

The table lists this clone with a few counts. The V and J genes are TRBV7-9 and TRBJ2-7, with D maybe TRBD2 (5 bases). Germline V lookup: CDR1 SEHNR, CDR2 FQNEAQ (reference sequence). The CDR3 is 14 amino acids. Deletions cut 1 base from V and 2 bases from J, with 9 bases between. The CDR3 DNA reads as TGTGCCAGCAGCTTAGGAATCGGGGCCTACGAGCAGTACTTC. Translation: CASSLGIGAYEQYF.

This chain connects TRBV7-2 to TRBJ2-7, with TRBD2 matching 8 bases. The CDR3 is 15 amino acids. The V gene's germline CDR1 is SGHTA and CDR2 FQGNSA. Trimming at V came to 3 bases and at J to 1 base, leaving 5 bases not matched to a gene. The DNA of the CDR3 is TGTGCCAGCAGCTTTCGCAGCGGGAGTTCCTACGAGCAGTACTTC. This encodes CASSFRSGSSYEQYF.

The rearrangement joins TRBV25-1 to TRBJ2-3; the match to TRBD1 covers 7 bases. The length of the CDR3 is 12 residues. V was clipped by 4 bases and J by 5 bases; unmatched bases: 0. Germline lookup yields CDR1 MGHDK and CDR2 SYGVNS. CDR3 coding DNA: TGTGCCAGCAGTGGACAGGGAGATACGCAGTATTTT. It specifies CASSGQGDTQYF.

V is TRBV27 and J is TRBJ2-5; tentative D call: TRBD2 (6 bases). Per germline, CDR1 MNHEY and CDR2 SMNVEV (reference sequence). The CDR3 loop spans 15 amino acids. With 4 bases removed from V and 4 bases from J, the gap between germline ends came to 16 bases. Here the CDR3 DNA reads TGTGCCAGCAGTTCCGGCGCGGGATCCCCAGAGACCCAGTACTTC. Its protein is CASSSGAGSPETQYF.

This rearrangement joins TRBV7-8 to TRBJ2-7; 7 nucleotides match TRBD2. The CDR3 consists of 16 residues. J was trimmed by 4 bases and V by 5 bases; bases with no gene match: 14. The germline V gene encodes CDR1 SGHVS and CDR2 FQNEAQ. The CDR3 sequence: CASSPKRGGRGYEQYF. CDR3 sequence (DNA): TGTGCCAGCAGCCCGAAGAGGGGAGGGCGGGGGTACGAGCAGTACTTC. The entire variable domain, with the rest obtained from reference TRBV7-8 and TRBJ2-7, is as follows: GAGVSQSPRYKVAKRGQDVALRCDPISGHVSLFWYQQALGQGPEFLTYFQNEAQLDKSGLPSDRFFAERPEGSVSTLKIQRTQQEDSAVYLCASSPKRGGRGYEQYFGPGTRLTVT.

A word on this clone: Other DNA sequences in the same sample also yield this CDR3. The chain couples TRBV19 to TRBJ1-5; the D is unclear. V was shortened by 3 bases and J by 1 base, with 7 bases between the two germline ends. The germline CDR1 and CDR2 sequences are LNHDA and SQIVND (reference sequence). The CDR3 totals 14 residues. The CDR3 DNA follows: TGTGCCAGTAGTATCCGGCGGAGCAATCAGCCCCAGCATTTT. Its protein product is CASSIRRSNQPQHF.

V and J are TRBV5-5 and TRBJ2-3; D might be TRBD1 (5 bases). This CDR3 is built from 13 residues. The germline V gene encodes CDR1 SGHKS and CDR2 YYEKEE (reference sequence). V was shortened by 0 bases and J by 9 bases, with 11 bases between the two germline ends. CDR3 loop: CASSLVSDNTQYF. CDR3 nucleotides: TGTGCCAGCAGCTTGGTGTCGGACAACACGCAGTATTTT.

V and J are TRBV5-1 and TRBJ2-7; the D gene is possibly TRBD1 (6 bases). Trimming shortened V by 7 bases and J by 3 bases, and 11 bases separated the two germline ends. The CDR3 loop spans 12 amino acids. Germline lookup yields CDR1 SGHRS and CDR2 YFSETQ. CDR3 coding DNA: TGCGCCAGCTCTATCAGGGGCTACGAGCAGTACTTC. It yields the protein CASSIRGYEQYF.

V gene TRBV4-1 combines with J gene TRBJ1-1; 8 bases align to TRBD1. Germline CDR1 and CDR2: MGHRA and YSYEKL. There are 15 residues in the CDR3. Trimming at V came to 0 bases and at J to 5 bases, leaving 5 bases not matched to a gene. This chain's CDR3 is CASSQEPGGGTEAFF. The CDR3 coding sequence is TGCGCCAGCAGCCAAGAACCAGGGGGCGGAACTGAAGCTTTCTTT.

The CDR3 DNA reads TGCGCCAGCAGCCCCTCATTGAGTCGCTATGGCTACACCTTC. This sequence encodes CASSPSLSRYGYTF. V and J are TRBV5-1 and TRBJ1-2; D ambiguous. Germline assignment: CDR1 SGHRS and CDR2 YFSETQ. The V and J ends lost 4 bases and 4 bases respectively, with 14 bases between them. The CDR3 sequence is 14 residues long.

The J gene is TRBJ2-1, the V gene TRBV5-1; TRBD1 matches at 10 bases. V was pared by 4 bases and J by 9 bases, with 7 bases of the junction left unmatched. The CDR3 spans 14 residues. The germline CDR1 and CDR2 sequences are SGHRS and YFSETQ. Written as DNA, the CDR3 is TGCGCCAGCAGCGCCGGGACAGGGGTGAGTGAGCAGTTCTTC. Its protein is CASSAGTGVSEQFF.